Sequencing of this T cell receptor beta chain was carried out in a study of shared clonotypes between healthy human individuals. The donors, healthy adults who were HIV-negative, had experienced no recent acute infections or vaccinations. The table came from immunoSEQ multiplex PCR; TCRdb's copy has only in-frame clones and leaves some out. Among 1.6 million or so clones listed, around 95% were seen once. The CDR3 is 12 residues long. The V end lost 3 bases, the J end lost 6 bases, and 8 bases lay between the germline ends. Germline V gene data show CDR1 as MDHEN and CDR2 as SYDVKM. The gene calls are TRBV28 and TRBJ1-2; the D is unclear. The receptor's source is a man younger than 40 in good health. Sequencing was done on a sample of naive CD4+ T cells sorted from blood. Subset defined: CD45RA+ positively selected. The CDR3 DNA sequence: TGTGCCAGCAGTTTGCGGTCGAATGGCTACACCTTC. Translation: CASSLRSNGYTF.